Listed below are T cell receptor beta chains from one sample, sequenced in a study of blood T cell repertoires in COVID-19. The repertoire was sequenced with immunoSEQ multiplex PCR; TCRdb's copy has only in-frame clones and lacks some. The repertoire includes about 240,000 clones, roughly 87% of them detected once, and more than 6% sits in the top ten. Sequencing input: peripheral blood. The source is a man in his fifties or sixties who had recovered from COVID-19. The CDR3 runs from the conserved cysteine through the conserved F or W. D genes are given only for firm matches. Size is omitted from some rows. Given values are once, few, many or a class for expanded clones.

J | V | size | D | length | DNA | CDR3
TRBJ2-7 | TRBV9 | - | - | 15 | TGTGCCAGCAGCGCAGGGGCTAGTGATGTCTACGAGCAGTACTTC | CASSAGASDVYEQYF
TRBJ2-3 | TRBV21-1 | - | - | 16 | TGTGCCAGCATAAAAATTGGGGGGGTTTTCACAGATACGCAGTATTTT | CASIKIGGVFTDTQYF
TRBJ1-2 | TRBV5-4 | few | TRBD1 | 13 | TGTGCCAGCAGCCGGGGACAGGATTGGGGCTACACCTTC | CASSRGQDWGYTF
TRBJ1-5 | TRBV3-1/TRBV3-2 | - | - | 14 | TGTGCCAGCAGCCAGGGGGCAGGCAAACAGCCCCAGCATTTT | CASSQGAGKQPQHF
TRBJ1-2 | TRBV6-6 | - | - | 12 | TGTGCCAGCAGGGGGCGGGGCTATGGCTACACCTTC | CASRGRGYGYTF
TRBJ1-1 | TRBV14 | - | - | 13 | TGTGCCAGCAGCCCGGGGGGTCGCACTGAAGCTTTCTTT | CASSPGGRTEAFF
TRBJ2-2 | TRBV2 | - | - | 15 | TGTGCCAGCAGTGAATCGGTGAGGGTCACCGGGGAGCTGTTTTTT | CASSESVRVTGELFF
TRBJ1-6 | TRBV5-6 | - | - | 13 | TGTGCCAGCAGACGAGAACAGAATTCACCCCTCCACTTT | CASRREQNSPLHF
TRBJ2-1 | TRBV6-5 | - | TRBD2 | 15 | TGTGCCAGCAGTTACACTAGCGGTAGAACGCATGAGCAGTTCTTC | CASSYTSGRTHEQFF
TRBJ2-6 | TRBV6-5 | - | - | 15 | TGTGCCAGCAGATACCAGGACTCTGGGGCCAACGTCCTGACTTTC | CASRYQDSGANVLTF
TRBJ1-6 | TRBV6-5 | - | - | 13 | TGTGCCAGCAGGCGGGGAGGAAATTCACCCCTCCACTTT | CASRRGGNSPLHF
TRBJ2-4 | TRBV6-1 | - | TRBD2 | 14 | TGTGCCAGCAGTGAGCCGGGAGGCAAAAACATTCAGTACTTC | CASSEPGGKNIQYF
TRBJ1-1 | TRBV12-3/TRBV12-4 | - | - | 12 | TGTGCCAGCACCCTTGCCGGGACTGAAGCTTTCTTT | CASTLAGTEAFF
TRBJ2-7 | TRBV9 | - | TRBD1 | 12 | TGTGCCAGCAGCCTTAAGACAGGGGCTCAGTACTTC | CASSLKTGAQYF
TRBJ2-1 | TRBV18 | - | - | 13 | TGTGCCAGCTCACCATTTGACAGAGGTGAGCAGTTCTTC | CASSPFDRGEQFF
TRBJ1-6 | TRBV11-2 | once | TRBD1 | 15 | TGTGCCAGCAGCTTGACAGGGGGCGATAATTCACCCCTCCACTTT | CASSLTGGDNSPLHF
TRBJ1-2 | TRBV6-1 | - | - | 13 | TGTGCCAGCAGTGAAGGGACAGATAGCGGCTACACCTTC | CASSEGTDSGYTF
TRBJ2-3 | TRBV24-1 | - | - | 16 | TGTGCCACCAGTGATCCCCGCGGCCAGAGCACAGATACGCAGTATTTT | CATSDPRGQSTDTQYF
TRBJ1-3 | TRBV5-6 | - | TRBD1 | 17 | TGTGCCAGCAGCTCCCCGGGACAGTTCATCTCTGGAAACACCATATATTTT | CASSSPGQFISGNTIYF
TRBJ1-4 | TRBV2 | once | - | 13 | TGTGCCAGCGCGGTTCCAACTAATGAAAAACTGTTTTTT | CASAVPTNEKLFF
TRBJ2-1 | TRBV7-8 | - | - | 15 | TGTGCCAGCAGCTTTCGAAGGGCGGGCTACAATGAGCAGTTCTTC | CASSFRRAGYNEQFF
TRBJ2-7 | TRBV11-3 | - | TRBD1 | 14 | TGTGCCAGCAGCGCCTCCTCACAGGGGTACGAGCAGTACTTC | CASSASSQGYEQYF
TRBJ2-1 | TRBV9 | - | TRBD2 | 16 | TGTGCCAGCAGCGTAGCGACGGGACTAGCGGGCGAGGAGCAGTTCTTC | CASSVATGLAGEEQFF
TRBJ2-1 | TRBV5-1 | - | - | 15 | TGCGCCAGCAGGTTTGTGGGGGGGCTGTACAATGAGCAGTTCTTC | CASRFVGGLYNEQFF
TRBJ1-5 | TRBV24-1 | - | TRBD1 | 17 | TGTGCCACCAGTGATAGTCGACAGGGACCTCTCAATCAGCCCCAGCATTTT | CATSDSRQGPLNQPQHF
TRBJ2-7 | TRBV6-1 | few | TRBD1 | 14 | TGTGCCAGCAGTGAAGGGGACAGAAGCTACGAGCAGTACTTC | CASSEGDRSYEQYF
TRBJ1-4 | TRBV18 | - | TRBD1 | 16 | TGTGCCAGCTCACCACTGGCTGGGACAGGGGATGAAAAACTGTTTTTT | CASSPLAGTGDEKLFF
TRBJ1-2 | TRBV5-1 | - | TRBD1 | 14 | TGCGCCAGCAGCTTTACAGGGGGCCTCGACGGCTACACCTTC | CASSFTGGLDGYTF
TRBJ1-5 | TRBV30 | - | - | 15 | TGTGCCTGGAGTGTACCCGGCAGGCCAGATCAGCCCCAGCATTTT | CAWSVPGRPDQPQHF
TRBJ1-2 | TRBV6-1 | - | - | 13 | TGTGCCAGCAGTGAAAGGCAGGGACTTGGCTACACCTTC | CASSERQGLGYTF
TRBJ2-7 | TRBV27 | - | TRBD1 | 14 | TGTGCCAGCAGAGGGACAGGGTCTCAAGGCGAGCAGTACTTC | CASRGTGSQGEQYF
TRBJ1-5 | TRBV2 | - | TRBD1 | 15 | TGTGCCAGCAGTGGGACAGGGGGCCCCAATCAGCCCCAGCATTTT | CASSGTGGPNQPQHF
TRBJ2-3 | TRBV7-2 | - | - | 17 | TGTGCCAGTAGCCCGCACATGGCGGGGGCCCTCACAGATACGCAGTATTTT | CASSPHMAGALTDTQYF
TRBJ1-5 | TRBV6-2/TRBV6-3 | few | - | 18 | TGTGCCAGCAGTTATCAAATAGGGGGGGCTTATAGCAATCAGCCCCAGCATTTT | CASSYQIGGAYSNQPQHF
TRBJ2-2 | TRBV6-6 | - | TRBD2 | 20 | TGTGCCAGCAGCCGGCCTCCTAGCGGGGGGGCGCGAAGAAGCACCGGGGAGCTGTTTTTT | CASSRPPSGGARRSTGELFF